This entry describes one TCR beta chain. Its antigen is currently unknown. This entry is derived from a study of shared clonotypes between healthy human individuals. CD45RA-negative memory and CD45RA+ naive subsets were split from the CD4+ cells. Source study methods: From ImmunoSEQ came sequences covering only the junction and carrying no quality scores, so filtering differed. The assay was immunoSEQ multiplex PCR, and TCRdb's table has in-frame clones only and misses some. V and J calls plus clone size are reproduced from that table; the DNA served to infer D and trimming. The table shows over a million clones, with around three quarters occurring only once. Study-wide findings and caveats: Generally, estimated richness proved larger in naive subsets than it did in memory subsets.

The CDR3 spans 11 residues. Germline lookup yields CDR1 DFQATT and CDR2 SNEGSKA (reference sequence). The V gene lost 6 bases and the J gene lost 2 bases, with 5 bases spanning the gap. The chain is built from TRBV20-1 and TRBJ2-1; D uncertain. Sequencing used memory CD4+ T cells from PBMCs. Subset specified: CD45RA-negative fraction. This sequence was found in a man between 18 and 29 years old in good health. Some clones in this sample may be carry-over from other donors' samples. The CDR3 nucleotides are TGCAGTGCACCCACCTACAATGAGCAGTTCTTC. Protein: CSAPTYNEQFF.